The entry that follows covers one T cell receptor beta chain sequence. This sample is part of a study of blood T cell repertoires in COVID-19. Study information: Acute and convalescent COVID-19 specimens originated in the United States, Italy and Spain. The cDNA or gDNA used as material had been derived from T cells, B-cell-depleted T cells, or PBMCs.

V was pared by 9 bases and J by 8 bases, with 9 bases of the junction left unmatched. This CDR3 comprises 14 residues. Germline CDR1 is ENHRY and CDR2 is SYGVKD. The authors' processing: Quantification of nucleated cells was approximated via reference gene primer amplification. Sequencing was performed with immunoSEQ multiplex PCR; in TCRdb, only in-frame clones are kept and a portion is missing. Clonal size and the V and J genes are those of that table, whereas D and trimming came from the DNA. The repertoire includes tens of thousands of clones, 65% to 90% of them detected once, and roughly 13% sits in the top ten.

Material for sequencing was peripheral blood. The receptor was derived from a human donor in a cohort sampled during active COVID-19. This sequence joins TRBV10-3 and TRBJ2-2; 10 bases map to TRBD1. The CDR3 reads CAIGTGATGGELFF. The CDR3 nucleotides are TGTGCCATAGGGACAGGGGCCACAGGGGGGGAGCTGTTTTTT.